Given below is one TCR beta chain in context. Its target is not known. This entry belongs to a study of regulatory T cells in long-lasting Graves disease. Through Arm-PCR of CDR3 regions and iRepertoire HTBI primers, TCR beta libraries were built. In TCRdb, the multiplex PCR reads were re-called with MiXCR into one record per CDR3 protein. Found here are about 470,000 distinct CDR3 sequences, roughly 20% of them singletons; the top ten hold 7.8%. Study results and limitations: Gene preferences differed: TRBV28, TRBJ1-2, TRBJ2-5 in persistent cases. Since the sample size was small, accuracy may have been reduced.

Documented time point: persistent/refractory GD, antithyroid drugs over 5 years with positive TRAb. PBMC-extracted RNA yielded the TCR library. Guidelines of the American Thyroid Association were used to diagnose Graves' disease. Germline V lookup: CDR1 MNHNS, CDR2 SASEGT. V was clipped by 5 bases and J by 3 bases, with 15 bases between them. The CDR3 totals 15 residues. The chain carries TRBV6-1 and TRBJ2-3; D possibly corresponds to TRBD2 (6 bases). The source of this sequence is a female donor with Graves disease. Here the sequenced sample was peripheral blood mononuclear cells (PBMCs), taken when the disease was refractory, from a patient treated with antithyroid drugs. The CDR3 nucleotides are TGTGCCAGCAGTCTGACTAGGAGGGCAACAGATACGCAGTATTTT. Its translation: CASSLTRRATDTQYF.